This paragraph reports one T cell receptor beta chain. This clonotype was counted at least ten times. Its antigen is unknown. Per-nucleotide qualities are absent, and no much larger clonotype sits a single base away. These data originate in a study of neurological immune-mediated disorders (dated by TCRdb to the late 2010s). Context from the whole study: Of the 35 or so multiple sclerosis patients, around 30 had relapsing-remitting MS and 3 had secondary progressive MS. The study compared peripheral blood TCR-beta repertoires of HTLV-I-associated myelopathy (HAM/TSP) patients, multiple sclerosis patients and healthy controls using UMI-based sequencing. The cohort included 60 to 75 subjects: roughly 15 with HAM/TSP, around 34 with multiple sclerosis, and 20 healthy controls. Alongside PBMC samples, the set of approximately 100 TCR-beta libraries contained longitudinal samples, technical triplicates, and paired CD4+ and CD8+ T-cell subsets that had been sorted. Overall study outcomes, separate from this receptor: The highest TCR clonal expansion was observed in HAM/TSP patients, whereas the lowest was observed in MS patients, even when compared with healthy controls. Expanded clones from different subjects shared no identical CDR3 amino acid sequences, which suggests that TCR-beta repertoires were private in all groups. No association of the MS cluster with clinical or MRI features was observed, and the need for larger cohorts was stated by the authors. Phylogenetic analysis grouped repertoires from 18 of 34 MS patients into a cluster of related CDR3 sequences, suggesting a possible repertoire-level signature.

cDNA was synthesized by template-switch 5'RACE using a primer with a 10-nucleotide random unique molecular identifier that tagged each TCR transcript. Every sequencing run yielded over 170 million TCR-beta sequences covering 15-18 subjects. The RNeasy kit was used to extract total RNA. TCR-beta VDJ regions were amplified with primers for the TCR constant region and the 5'RACE anchor, using the KAPA Real-time Library Amplification kit. A first PCR added sample indexes and Illumina adaptors, after which a second PCR increased the library yield. The roughly 650 bp TCR product was size-selected on a 2% E-gel SizeSelection system after Ampure bead purification. Library quality was checked on a Bioanalyzer, concentration was measured with Qubit, and libraries were quantified with the Kapa Library Quantification kit before pooling. Paired-end 2 x 150 bp sequencing of the libraries was performed on an Illumina HiSeq 2500. To increase sequence diversity, 25-30% phiX was spiked into each library pool. On the authors' methods: Quality-filtered reads were processed with the UMI-based MiGEC pipeline, which removed over 90% of raw TCR sequences during error correction. VDJ genes were aligned to IMGT germline references, and each clonotype was defined by a unique CDR3 amino acid sequence together with V-J genes. Clonal expansion, Shannon diversity and CDR3 relatedness were evaluated with VDJtools (CalcPairwiseDistances, ClusterSamples), while phylogenetic trees were built in CLCbio workbench. Expanded clones were defined as having at least 8 unique UMIs, based on coefficient-of-variation modelling across technical triplicates. TCRdb applied fastp at Q25 and MiXCR to the public reads, then kept only in-frame beta chains. Every CDR3 protein is listed once, alongside the most common genes and DNA of its rows. TCRdb, not the original authors, processed these V and J calls. A total of about 50,000 distinct CDR3 sequences appear in this sample, around 4.2% of them only once. The ten largest clonotypes hold around 2.8% of the sample.

Based on the germline V gene (reference sequence), the CDR1 and CDR2 sequences are DFQATT and SNEGSKA. Germline trimming amounts to 3 bases on V and 1 base on J, with 10 as the count of junction bases outside the gene matches. CDR3 length: 16 amino acids, cysteine to phenylalanine. Just CDR3 DNA is preserved here, 48 bases in frame from base 1. Libraries from unsorted PBMCs were made from 2 million PBMCs kept in RNAlater at -80 degrees C until RNA extraction. The multiple sclerosis patients were enrolled in a US clinical protocol that evaluated disease progression with magnetic resonance imaging. Peripheral blood was subjected to Ficoll-Hypaque density gradient centrifugation to isolate PBMCs, which were then cryopreserved in liquid nitrogen.

The chain links TRBV20-1 with TRBJ2-3, with 7 junctional bases fitting TRBD2. The material sequenced was PBMCs. This clonotype originated in a man aged 50-60 years with multiple sclerosis. The sequenced DNA: TGCAGTGCTAGGGGTCCGGGGGAGGGCCGCACAGATACGCAGTATTTT. Its amino acids are CSARGPGEGRTDTQYF.